The 13 T cell receptor beta chains below come from one sample, sequenced in a study of circulating CD8 cells and anti-PD-1 response in melanoma. Live CD3+CD8+TCRalphabeta+ cells were sorted into four subsets by PD-1 and/or TIGIT. The QIAseq Immune Repertoire TCR panel built the libraries from about 14 ng of total RNA. Using its own MiXCR run on the reads, TCRdb lists one record per CDR3 protein. The table lists around 670 distinct CDR3 sequences, under 6% of them singletons. The input for sequencing was CD8+ T cells from PBMCs, taken at baseline or after one month of anti-PD-1 therapy (not recorded which). These receptors came from a human donor with melanoma.

In its sample, this clonotype ranks as hyperexpanded (1% or more). The V gene is TRBV4-1, the J gene TRBJ2-7; 10 nucleotides agree with TRBD2. The junction had 5 bases not matched to a gene; V was cut back by 1 base and J by 2 bases. CDR1 is MGHRA and CDR2 is YSYEKL in the germline V gene. The CDR3 totals 16 residues. CDR3 nucleotides: TGCGCCAGCAGCCAAGTTCAACTAGCGGGAACCTACGAGCAGTACTTC. Translating gives CASSQVQLAGTYEQYF.

In its sample, this clonotype ranks as medium-sized. The V gene is TRBV24-1, the J gene TRBJ1-1; possibly TRBD1 for D (5 bases). This CDR3 has 12 amino acids. Per the germline V gene, CDR1 is KGHDR and CDR2 is SFDVKD. Trimming stripped 2 bases from V and 8 bases from J, with 8 bases between. The CDR3 region is CATSDWGTEAFF. Here the CDR3 DNA reads TGTGCCACCAGTGATTGGGGGACCGAAGCTTTCTTT.

Judged by abundance, this clonotype is large. The gene calls are TRBV27 and TRBJ1-2, with D hard to call. The CDR3 is 15 residues long. Germline lookup yields CDR1 MNHEY and CDR2 SMNVEV (reference sequence). Trimming pared 6 bases from V and 4 bases from J, leaving 18 bases between. CDR3 in amino acids: CASRPEAETSYGYTF. The CDR3 region has the DNA TGTGCCAGCAGGCCCGAGGCAGAAACCTCCTATGGCTACACCTTC.

By frequency in the sample, this clonotype is large (0.1 to 1%). The chain combines TRBV28 with TRBJ1-5; D unresolved. This CDR3 has 12 residues. Germline CDR1 and CDR2: MDHEN and SYDVKM. The ends were cut back, 5 bases at V and 6 bases at J, with 8 bases in the middle. The CDR3 sequence: CASSPYSQPQHF. The DNA for the CDR3 is TGTGCCAGCAGTCCTTATAGTCAGCCCCAGCATTTT.

This clonotype was found a few times. A much larger clone sits a single nucleotide away, making a read error possible. As the CDR3 is not closed by the conserved phenylalanine or tryptophan, this likely results from a read error. V is TRBV24-1 and J is TRBJ2-7, with D possibly matching TRBD1 (6 bases). This CDR3 has 14 residues. Between the trimmed V and J ends, which lost 4 bases and 2 bases, there was a span of 11 bases. Germline V gene data show CDR1 as KGHDR and CDR2 as SFDVKD. In DNA form, the CDR3 reads TGTGCCACCAGTGAATGGGACACCCCCTACGAGCAGTACCTC. Protein: CATSEWDTPYEQYL.

By share, this clonotype ranks as large (0.1 to 1%). The CDR3: CSAREYLPGEQYF. As DNA, the CDR3 is TGCAGTGCTAGAGAGTACCTACCGGGTGAGCAGTACTTC. The chain has TRBV20-1 and TRBJ2-7, with D hard to call. The germline gives CDR1 DFQATT, CDR2 SNEGSKA (reference sequence). Trimming shortened V by 0 bases and J by 7 bases, and 13 bases separated the two germline ends. This CDR3 is built from 13 residues.

This clonotype is large within its sample. The rearrangement links TRBV19 to TRBJ2-7, with 9 bases matching TRBD1. The germline V gene has CDR1 LNHDA and CDR2 SQIVND (reference sequence). Losses at the gene ends were 9 bases for V and 4 bases for J; bases not matched to a gene: 10. There are 14 residues in the CDR3. The CDR3 region has the DNA TGTGCCAGCCAAATAACAGGGGGCATATACGAGCAGTACTTC. Protein product: CASQITGGIYEQYF.

This clonotype is categorized as medium-sized. This chain uses TRBV6-1 with TRBJ2-1; TRBD2 matches 8 bases. This CDR3 is built from 16 residues. CDR1 is MNHNS and CDR2 is SASEGT in the germline V gene. Trimming removed 5 bases from V and 0 bases from J; junction bases left unmatched: 6. CDR3 loop: CASSHSGTSSYNEQFF. The DNA of the CDR3 is TGTGCCAGCAGTCATAGCGGGACGAGCTCCTACAATGAGCAGTTCTTC.

The chain carries TRBV19 and TRBJ2-7; the match to TRBD2 covers 10 bases. The trim removed 0 bases at V and 7 bases at J, leaving 9 bases unmatched. From germline, CDR1 is LNHDA and CDR2 SQIVND (reference sequence). The CDR3 has 16 residues. CDR3 amino acids: CASSIDSGGPYDEQYF. CDR3 nucleotides: TGTGCCAGTAGTATAGATAGCGGGGGGCCATACGATGAGCAGTACTTC.

This clonotype occurred a few times. J is TRBJ1-5 and V is TRBV5-8; D might be TRBD1 (5 bases). This CDR3 is 15 amino acids long. Trimming took 1 base from V and 5 from J, leaving 13 bases between them. Germline V lookup: CDR1 SGHTS, CDR2 YDEGEE. This CDR3 reads CASSLRQGSDQPQHF. The CDR3 DNA sequence: TGTGCCAGCAGCTTGCGGCAGGGAAGTGATCAGCCCCAGCATTTT.

This clonotype counts as medium-sized. The J gene is TRBJ1-2, the V gene TRBV4-1; the D gene is possibly TRBD1 (5 bases). The V gene's germline CDR1 is MGHRA and CDR2 YSYEKL. V was pared by 1 base and J by 4 bases, with 10 bases between. The length of the CDR3 is 14 residues. The CDR3 reads CASSQAGSIYGYTF. In DNA form, the CDR3 reads TGCGCCAGCAGCCAAGCAGGGAGTATCTATGGCTACACCTTC.

This clonotype is termed medium-sized. The chain links TRBV9 to TRBJ2-7; D call uncertain. The ends were cut back, 0 bases at V and 9 bases at J, with 19 bases in the middle. CDR3 length: 15 amino acids. From germline, CDR1 is SGDLS and CDR2 YYNGEE. DNA of the CDR3: TGTGCCAGCAGCGTAGATGGGTCCCCTGAGTTTGGGCAGTACTTC. This sequence encodes CASSVDGSPEFGQYF.

This clonotype is deemed medium-sized. The V call is TRBV4-1, the J call TRBJ2-7; 8 bases map to TRBD2. V trimming: 3 bases; J trimming: 3 bases; junction bases outside the gene matches: 4. The CDR3 has 14 amino acids. Germline V lookup: CDR1 MGHRA, CDR2 YSYEKL. CDR3 loop: CASSHLGGDYEQYF. The CDR3 nucleotides read TGCGCCAGCAGCCACCTCGGGGGGGACTACGAGCAGTACTTC.